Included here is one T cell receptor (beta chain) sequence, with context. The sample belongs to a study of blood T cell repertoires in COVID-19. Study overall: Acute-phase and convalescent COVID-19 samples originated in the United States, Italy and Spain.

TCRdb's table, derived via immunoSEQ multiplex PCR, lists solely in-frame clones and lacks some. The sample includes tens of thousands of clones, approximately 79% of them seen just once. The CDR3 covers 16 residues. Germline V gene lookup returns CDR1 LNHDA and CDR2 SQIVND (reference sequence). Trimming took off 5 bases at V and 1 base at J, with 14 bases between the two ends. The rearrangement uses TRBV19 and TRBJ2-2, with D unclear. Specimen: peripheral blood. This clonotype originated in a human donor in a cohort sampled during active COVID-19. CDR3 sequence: CASSRSFGGNTGELFF. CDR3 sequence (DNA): TGTGCCAGTAGTCGCTCATTCGGTGGGAACACCGGGGAGCTGTTTTTT.